Following are 17 T cell receptor beta chains from one sample sequenced in a study of cytomegalovirus exposure and HLA in healthy donors. Method: immunoSEQ multiplex PCR; TCRdb's copy keeps in-frame clones and lacks some. This repertoire shows 200,000 to 300,000 clones, 75% to 90% found once; its top ten account for over 0.95%. The sequencing input was PBMCs. These receptors came from a woman aged 25 to 39 in good health and CMV-seropositive.

This clone has just one count. V gene TRBV10-3 combines with J gene TRBJ2-7; 9 bases match TRBD1. The length of the CDR3 is 15 residues. The V segment lost 4 bases and the J segment 3 bases; nucleotides outside the gene matches: 7. Germline CDR1 is ENHRY and CDR2 is SYGVKD. The CDR3 DNA follows: TGTGCCATCAGTGGGAGACAGGGGGAAGGCTACGAGCAGTACTTC. This codes for CAISGRQGEGYEQYF.

This rearrangement joins TRBV27 to TRBJ2-7; 9 bases fit TRBD2. V shed 5 bases and J 2 bases; nucleotides not matched to a gene: 7. CDR3 length: 15 amino acids. CDR1 and CDR2 from the germline V gene are MNHEY and SMNVEV (reference sequence). In DNA, the CDR3 is TGTGCCAGCAGTCCCACCTCTAGCGGGGCCTACGAGCAGTACTTC. Protein: CASSPTSSGAYEQYF.

This clone was seen only once. V is TRBV11-3 and J is TRBJ2-3; 7 nucleotides agree with TRBD1. Germline trimming cut 5 bases from V and 4 bases from J; bases unmatched to any gene: 3. The CDR3 consists of 13 residues. Germline V lookup: CDR1 SGHNT, CDR2 YENEEA. The CDR3 here is CASSPQGADTQYF. CDR3 DNA: TGTGCCAGCAGCCCTCAGGGGGCAGATACGCAGTATTTT.

The CDR3 loop reads CASMWFRGSGGELFF. In DNA, the CDR3 is TGTGCCAGCATGTGGTTCAGGGGGAGCGGCGGGGAGCTGTTTTTT. This rearrangement joins TRBV2 to TRBJ2-2; 7 bases are shared with TRBD1. Trimming cost V 7 bases and J 7 bases; bases outside gene matches: 12. Looked up from germline, CDR1 is SNHLY and CDR2 is FYNNEI. This CDR3 region has 15 residues.

The chain recombines TRBV28 with TRBJ2-7; TRBD2 agrees at 8 bases. V was pared by 8 bases and J by 3 bases, with 15 bases of the junction left unmatched. CDR3 size: 16 residues. Looked up from germline, CDR1 is MDHEN and CDR2 is SYDVKM. The CDR3 loop is CASDSGTPRGVYEQYF. The CDR3 coding sequence is TGTGCCAGCGATAGCGGGACCCCAAGGGGGGTCTACGAGCAGTACTTC.

The chain combines TRBV28 with TRBJ1-1; no definite D call. CDR3 length: 13 amino acids. Germline V gene lookup returns CDR1 MDHEN and CDR2 SYDVKM. Trimming took off 1 base at V and 0 bases at J, with 3 bases between the two ends. The CDR3 region has the DNA TGTGCCAGCAGTTTATACATGAACACTGAAGCTTTCTTT. Translating it yields CASSLYMNTEAFF.

The CDR3 DNA sequence: TGCGCCAGCAGCTTAAGGGGACTAGGTCCCAATGAGCAGTTCTTC. Translating gives CASSLRGLGPNEQFF. The chain carries TRBV5-1 and TRBJ2-1, with 8 bases fitting TRBD2. Germline CDR1 is SGHRS and CDR2 is YFSETQ. The J segment lost 6 bases and the V segment lost 2 bases, leaving 7 bases of the junction unmatched. CDR3 size: 15 residues. The full variable domain, completed using reference TRBV5-1 and TRBJ2-1, is KAGVTQTPRYLIKTRGQQVTLSCSPISGHRSVSWYQQTPGQGLQFLFEYFSETQRNKGNFPGRFSGRQFSNSRSEMNVSTLELGDSALYLCASSLRGLGPNEQFFGPGTRLTVL.

The chain employs TRBV4-1 and TRBJ1-3; the match to TRBD1 covers 9 bases. CDR3 length equals 18 residues. Germline V gene data show CDR1 as MGHRA and CDR2 as YSYEKL. V shed 6 bases, J shed 1 base, and the junction held 13 bases outside the gene matches. This chain's CDR3 is CASRRTPGQGVSGNTIYF. DNA for the CDR3: TGCGCCAGCAGACGGACCCCGGGACAGGGAGTTTCTGGAAACACCATATATTTT.

This clone has a single count. The V gene is TRBV12-5, the J gene TRBJ1-1; D uncertain. CDR1 and CDR2 (germline): LGHNT, FRNRAP. The CDR3 loop spans 12 amino acids. V was trimmed by 7 bases and J by 7 bases, leaving 13 bases between them. The CDR3 region has the DNA TGTGCTAGTGCTATAATGGGAGTTGAAGCTTTCTTT. Amino acid sequence: CASAIMGVEAFF.

V and J are TRBV19 and TRBJ1-2; TRBD1 matches at 10 bases. Trimming removed 3 bases from V and 8 bases from J; junction bases left unmatched: 9. CDR3 length: 15 residues. The germline V gene has CDR1 LNHDA and CDR2 SQIVND (reference sequence). The CDR3 nucleotides are TGTGCCAGTAGTATCATCGGGACAGGGGATCGCGGCTACACCTTC. Its translation is CASSIIGTGDRGYTF.

This chain uses TRBV14 with TRBJ2-2, with 8 nucleotides matching TRBD1. With V trimmed by 2 bases and J by 7 bases, 9 bases remained unmatched. CDR1 and CDR2 from the germline V gene are SGHDN and FVKESK. This CDR3 region has 16 residues. In DNA form, the CDR3 reads TGTGCCAGCAGCCAACCCGGGGACAGGCGGAACGGGGAGCTGTTTTTT. Its translation is CASSQPGDRRNGELFF.

Concerning this clone: Since no conserved phenylalanine or tryptophan closes the CDR3, a read error is the likely cause. This chain links TRBV19 with TRBJ1-2; TRBD1 matches at 7 bases. V was clipped by 6 bases and J by 8 bases; unmatched bases: 9. Germline V lookup: CDR1 LNHDA, CDR2 SQIVND (reference sequence). CDR3 size: 13 residues. The CDR3 here is CASSYLQGWGYTS. CDR3 in DNA: TGTGCCAGTAGCTACTTACAGGGGTGGGGCTACACCTCC.

This chain joins TRBV7-2 and TRBJ2-1, with 9 bases matching TRBD1. With 1 base clipped from V and 1 base from J, the junction kept 2 bases outside the gene matches. Germline values: CDR1 SGHTA, CDR2 FQGNSA. This CDR3 has 16 residues. The CDR3 DNA is TGTGCCAGCAGCTTAGATGGGACAGGGTCCTACAATGAGCAGTTCTTC. This encodes CASSLDGTGSYNEQFF. Drawing the rest from reference TRBV7-2 and TRBJ2-1, the complete variable domain is GAGVSQSPSNKVTEKGKDVELRCDPISGHTALYWYRQSLGQGLEFLIYFQGNSAPDKSGLPSDRFSAERTGGSVSTLTIQRTQQEDSAVYLCASSLDGTGSYNEQFFGPGTRLTVL.

This rearrangement joins TRBV4-1 to TRBJ1-1, with TRBD1 as a possible D gene (6 bases). The CDR3 totals 14 residues. The germline V and J ends were trimmed by 3 bases and 4 bases, with 12 bases remaining between them. Germline-derived CDR1 and CDR2 are MGHRA and YSYEKL. For the CDR3, the DNA is TGCGCCAGCAGCCAGAACAGGGTGTTCACTGAAGCTTTCTTT. It encodes CASSQNRVFTEAFF.

The chain couples TRBV6-6 to TRBJ2-2, with D possibly being TRBD2 (5 bases). The CDR3 has 15 residues. Trimming removed 6 bases from V and 0 bases from J, with 11 bases in between. Per the germline V gene, CDR1 is MNHNY and CDR2 is SVGAGI (reference sequence). CDR3 bases: TGTGCCAGCAGGAAATCTAGCTCGAACACCGGGGAGCTGTTTTTT. It codes for CASRKSSSNTGELFF.

For the CDR3, the DNA is TGTGCCATCAGTAGCGCTAGCGGGAGTCGCACAGATACGCAGTATTTT. This sequence encodes CAISSASGSRTDTQYF. The chain joins TRBV10-3 to TRBJ2-3, with 10 bases aligning to TRBD2. V dropped 5 bases and J dropped 1; count of bases not matched to a gene: 6. The CDR3 is made up of 16 amino acids. Germline V CDR1 and CDR2: ENHRY, SYGVKD.

The chain combines TRBV30 with TRBJ1-3; D possibly corresponds to TRBD1 (6 bases). The CDR3 covers 16 residues. Germline CDR1 and CDR2: GTSNPN and SVGIG (reference sequence). Between the trimmed V and J ends, which lost 1 base and 7 bases, there was a span of 20 bases. CDR3: CAWSARIGTLTNTIYF. CDR3 DNA: TGTGCCTGGAGTGCAAGAATAGGGACATTGACTAACACCATATATTTT.